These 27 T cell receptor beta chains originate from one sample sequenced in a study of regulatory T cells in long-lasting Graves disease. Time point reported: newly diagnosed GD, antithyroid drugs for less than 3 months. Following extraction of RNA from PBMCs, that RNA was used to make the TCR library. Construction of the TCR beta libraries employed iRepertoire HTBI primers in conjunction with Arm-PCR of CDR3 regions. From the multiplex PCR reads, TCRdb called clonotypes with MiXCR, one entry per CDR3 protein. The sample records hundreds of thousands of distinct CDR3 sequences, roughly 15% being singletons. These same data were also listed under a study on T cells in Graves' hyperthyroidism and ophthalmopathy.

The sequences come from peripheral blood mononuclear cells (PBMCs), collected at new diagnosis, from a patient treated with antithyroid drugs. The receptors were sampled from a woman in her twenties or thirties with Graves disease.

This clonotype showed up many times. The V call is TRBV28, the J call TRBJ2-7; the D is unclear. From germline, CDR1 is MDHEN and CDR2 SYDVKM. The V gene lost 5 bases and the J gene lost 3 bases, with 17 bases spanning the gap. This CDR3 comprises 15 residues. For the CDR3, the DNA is TGTGCCAGCAGTACCCCACAAAACTCCCGCTACGAGCAGTACTTC. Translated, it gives CASSTPQNSRYEQYF.

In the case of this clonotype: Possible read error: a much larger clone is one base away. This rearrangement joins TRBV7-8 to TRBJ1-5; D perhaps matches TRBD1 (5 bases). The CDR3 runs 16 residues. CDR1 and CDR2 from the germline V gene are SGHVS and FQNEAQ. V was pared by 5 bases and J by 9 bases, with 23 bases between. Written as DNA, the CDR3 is TGTGCCAGCAGCCCTATTCGCCAGGGATCGTATCGGCCCCAGCATTTT. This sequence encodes CASSPIRQGSYRPQHF.

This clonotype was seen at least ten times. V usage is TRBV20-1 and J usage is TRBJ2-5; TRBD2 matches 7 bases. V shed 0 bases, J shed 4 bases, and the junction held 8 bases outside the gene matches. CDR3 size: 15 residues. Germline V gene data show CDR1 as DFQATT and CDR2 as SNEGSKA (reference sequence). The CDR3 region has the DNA TGCAGTGCTAGAGAGGGGGGGAAGCGGGCAGAGACCCAGTACTTC. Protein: CSAREGGKRAETQYF.

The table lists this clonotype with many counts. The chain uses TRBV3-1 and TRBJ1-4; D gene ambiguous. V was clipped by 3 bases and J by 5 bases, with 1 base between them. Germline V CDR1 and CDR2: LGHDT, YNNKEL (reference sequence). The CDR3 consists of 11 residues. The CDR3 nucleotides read TGTGCCAGCAGCCACAATGAAAAACTGTTTTTT. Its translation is CASSHNEKLFF.

CDR3 in DNA: TGTGCCAGCTCACCACTCCTGAACACCGGGGAGCTGTTTTTT. This sequence encodes CASSPLLNTGELFF. The chain recombines TRBV18 with TRBJ2-2; D not certain. Trimming left V 1 base short and J 1 base short, with 4 bases between. The CDR3 runs 14 residues. CDR1 and CDR2 (germline): KGHSH, LQKENI.

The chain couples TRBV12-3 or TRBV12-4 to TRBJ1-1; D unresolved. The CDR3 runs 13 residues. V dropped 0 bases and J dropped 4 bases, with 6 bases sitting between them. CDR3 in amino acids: CASSLAEATEAFF. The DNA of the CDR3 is TGTGCCAGCAGTTTAGCTGAAGCCACTGAAGCTTTCTTT.

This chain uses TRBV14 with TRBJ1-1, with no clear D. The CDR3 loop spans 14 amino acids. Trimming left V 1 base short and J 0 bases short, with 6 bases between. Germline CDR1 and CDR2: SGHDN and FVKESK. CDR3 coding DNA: TGTGCCAGCAGCCAAGTTGATTTGAACACTGAAGCTTTCTTT. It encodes CASSQVDLNTEAFF. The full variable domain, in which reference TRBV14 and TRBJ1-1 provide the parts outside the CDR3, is EAGVTQFPSHSVIEKGQTVTLRCDPISGHDNLYWYRRVMGKEIKFLLHFVKESKQDESGMPNNRFLAERTGGTYSTLKVQPAELEDSGVYFCASSQVDLNTEAFFGQGTRLTVV.

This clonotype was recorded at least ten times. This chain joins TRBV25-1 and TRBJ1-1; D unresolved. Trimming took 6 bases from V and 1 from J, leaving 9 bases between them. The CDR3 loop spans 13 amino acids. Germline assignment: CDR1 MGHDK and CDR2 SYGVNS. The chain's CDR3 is CASRRSTNTEAFF. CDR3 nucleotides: TGTGCCAGCAGGAGAAGCACGAACACTGAAGCTTTCTTT.

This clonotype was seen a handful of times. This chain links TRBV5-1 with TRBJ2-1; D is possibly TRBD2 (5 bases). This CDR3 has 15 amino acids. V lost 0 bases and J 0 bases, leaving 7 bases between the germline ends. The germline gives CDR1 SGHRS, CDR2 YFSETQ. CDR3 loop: CASSLAGFSYNEQFF. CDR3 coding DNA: TGCGCCAGCAGCTTGGCGGGGTTCTCCTACAATGAGCAGTTCTTC.

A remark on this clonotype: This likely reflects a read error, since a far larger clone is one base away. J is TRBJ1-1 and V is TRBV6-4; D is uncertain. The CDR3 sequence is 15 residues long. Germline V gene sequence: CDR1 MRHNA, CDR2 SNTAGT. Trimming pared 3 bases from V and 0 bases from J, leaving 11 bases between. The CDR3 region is CASSEGWIMNTEAFF. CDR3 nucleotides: TGTGCCAGCAGTGAAGGTTGGATAATGAACACTGAAGCTTTCTTT.

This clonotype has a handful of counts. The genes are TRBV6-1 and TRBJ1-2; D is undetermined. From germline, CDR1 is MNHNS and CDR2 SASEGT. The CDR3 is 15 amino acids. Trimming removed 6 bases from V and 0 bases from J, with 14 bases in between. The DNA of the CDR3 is TGTGCCAGCAGGGGCGGATGGAGAGCTAACTATGGCTACACCTTC. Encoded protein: CASRGGWRANYGYTF.

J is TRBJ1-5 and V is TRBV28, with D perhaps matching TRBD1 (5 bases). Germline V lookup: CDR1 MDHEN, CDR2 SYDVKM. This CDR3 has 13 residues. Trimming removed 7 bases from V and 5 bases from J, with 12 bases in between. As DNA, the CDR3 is TGTGCCAGCAAGACAGTCTTAGATCAGCCCCAGCATTTT. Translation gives CASKTVLDQPQHF.

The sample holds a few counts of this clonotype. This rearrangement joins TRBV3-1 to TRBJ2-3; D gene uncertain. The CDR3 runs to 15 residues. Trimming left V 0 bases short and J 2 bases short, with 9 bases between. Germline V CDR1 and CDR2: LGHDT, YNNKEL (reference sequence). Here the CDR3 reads CASSQEWRPTDTQYF. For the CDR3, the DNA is TGTGCCAGCAGCCAAGAGTGGCGGCCCACAGATACGCAGTATTTT.

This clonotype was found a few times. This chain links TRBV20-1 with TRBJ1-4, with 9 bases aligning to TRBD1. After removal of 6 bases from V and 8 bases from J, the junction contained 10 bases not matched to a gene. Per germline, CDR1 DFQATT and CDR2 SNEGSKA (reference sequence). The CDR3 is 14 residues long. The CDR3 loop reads CSARGTGREEKLFF. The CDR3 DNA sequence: TGCAGTGCCAGGGGGACAGGGAGGGAGGAAAAACTGTTTTTT.

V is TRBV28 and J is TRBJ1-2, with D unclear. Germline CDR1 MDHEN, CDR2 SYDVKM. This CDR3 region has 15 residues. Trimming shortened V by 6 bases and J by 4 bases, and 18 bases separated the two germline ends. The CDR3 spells CASSLPRERSYGYTF. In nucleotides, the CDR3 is TGTGCCAGCAGCTTGCCCCGGGAGAGGAGCTATGGCTACACCTTC.

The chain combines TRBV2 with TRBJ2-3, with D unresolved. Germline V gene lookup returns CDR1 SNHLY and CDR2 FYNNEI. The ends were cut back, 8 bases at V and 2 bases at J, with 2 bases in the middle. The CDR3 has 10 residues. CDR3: CASHTDTQYF. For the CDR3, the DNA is TGTGCCAGCCACACAGATACGCAGTATTTT.

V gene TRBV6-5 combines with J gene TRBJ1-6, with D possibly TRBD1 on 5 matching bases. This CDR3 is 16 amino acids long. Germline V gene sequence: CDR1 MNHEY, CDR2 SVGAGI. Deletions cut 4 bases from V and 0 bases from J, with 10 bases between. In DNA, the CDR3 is TGTGCCAGCAGTTGGGGGTATAGCTCCTATAATTCACCCCTCCACTTT. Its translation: CASSWGYSSYNSPLHF.

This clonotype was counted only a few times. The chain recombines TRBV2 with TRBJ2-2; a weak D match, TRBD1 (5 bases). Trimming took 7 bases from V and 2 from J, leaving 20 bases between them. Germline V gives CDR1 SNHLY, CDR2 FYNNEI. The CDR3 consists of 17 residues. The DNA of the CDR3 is TGTGCCAGCACCTGGTCTACAGGCCAACCCAACACCGGGGAGCTGTTTTTT. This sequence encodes CASTWSTGQPNTGELFF.

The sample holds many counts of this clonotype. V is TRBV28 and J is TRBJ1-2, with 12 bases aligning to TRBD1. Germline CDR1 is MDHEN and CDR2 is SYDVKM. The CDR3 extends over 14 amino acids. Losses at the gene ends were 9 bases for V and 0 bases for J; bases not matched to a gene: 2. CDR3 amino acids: CASGTGGPNYGYTF. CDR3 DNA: TGTGCCAGTGGGACAGGGGGCCCTAACTATGGCTACACCTTC.

CDR3 protein: CASSTRQGTNEKLFF. The CDR3 region has the DNA TGTGCCAGCAGCACCCGACAGGGGACTAATGAAAAACTGTTTTTT. The gene calls are TRBV9 and TRBJ1-4; 8 bases fit TRBD1. V shed 4 bases, J shed 2 bases, and the junction held 4 bases outside the gene matches. The germline V gene has CDR1 SGDLS and CDR2 YYNGEE. The CDR3 sequence is 15 residues long.

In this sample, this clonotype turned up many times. The DNA of the CDR3 is TGCAGTGCTAGAGTCCTAGCGGGTCTCGGTGAGGGGCAGTTCTTC. It codes for CSARVLAGLGEGQFF. The chain couples TRBV20-1 to TRBJ2-1, with TRBD2 identical over 8 bases. This CDR3 region has 15 residues. Trimming took 1 base from V and 12 from J; bases not matched to a gene: 14. Germline loops: CDR1 DFQATT, CDR2 SNEGSKA (reference sequence).

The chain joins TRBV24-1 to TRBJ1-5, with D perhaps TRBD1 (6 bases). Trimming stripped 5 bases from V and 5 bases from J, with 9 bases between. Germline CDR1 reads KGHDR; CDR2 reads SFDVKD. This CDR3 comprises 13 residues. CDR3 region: CATSVGGYQPQHF. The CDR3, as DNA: TGTGCCACCAGTGTTGGGGGCTATCAGCCCCAGCATTTT.

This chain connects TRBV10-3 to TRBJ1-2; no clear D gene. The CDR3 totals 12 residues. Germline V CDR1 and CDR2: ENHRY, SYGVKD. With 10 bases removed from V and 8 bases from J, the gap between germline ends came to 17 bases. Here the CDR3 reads CATNDINGGYTF. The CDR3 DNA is TGTGCCACAAACGACATCAATGGCGGCTACACCTTC.

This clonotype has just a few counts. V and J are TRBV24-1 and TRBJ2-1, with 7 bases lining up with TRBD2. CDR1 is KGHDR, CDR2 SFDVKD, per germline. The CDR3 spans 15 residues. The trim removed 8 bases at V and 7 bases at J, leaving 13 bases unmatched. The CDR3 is CATNARGRGDNEQFF. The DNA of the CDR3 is TGTGCCACCAATGCCCGGGGGAGGGGCGATAATGAGCAGTTCTTC.

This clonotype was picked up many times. The CDR3 is CASSIFRATSGVNEQFF. The CDR3 bases are TGTGCCAGTAGTATATTCCGTGCGACTAGCGGTGTTAATGAGCAGTTCTTC. The rearrangement uses TRBV19 and TRBJ2-1, with 9 bases identical to TRBD2. The CDR3 runs 17 residues. CDR1 and CDR2 from the germline V gene are LNHDA and SQIVND (reference sequence). V shed 2 bases, J shed 7 bases, and the junction held 12 bases outside the gene matches.

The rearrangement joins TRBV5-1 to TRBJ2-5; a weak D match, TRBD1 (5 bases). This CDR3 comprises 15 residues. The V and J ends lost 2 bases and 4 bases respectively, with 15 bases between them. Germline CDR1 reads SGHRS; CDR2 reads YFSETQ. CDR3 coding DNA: TGCGCCAGCAGCTTAGGGGCAATAAGTGGAGAGACCCAGTACTTC. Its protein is CASSLGAISGETQYF.

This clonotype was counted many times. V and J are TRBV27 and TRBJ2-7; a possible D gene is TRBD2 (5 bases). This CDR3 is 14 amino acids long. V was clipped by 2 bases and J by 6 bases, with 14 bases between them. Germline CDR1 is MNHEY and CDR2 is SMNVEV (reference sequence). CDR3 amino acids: CASSLDEWTSEQYF. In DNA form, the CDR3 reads TGTGCCAGCAGTTTAGATGAATGGACTTCCGAGCAGTACTTC.